These 11 T cell receptor beta chains share one sample of origin, sequenced in a study of siplizumab effects on memory and regulatory T cells. The table came from immunoSEQ multiplex PCR; TCRdb's copy has only in-frame clones and leaves some out. This table has roughly 80,000 clones, about 87% appearing once. Input material: Tregs sorted from blood. The source of these receptors is a human donor in good health.

V gene TRBV5-1 combines with J gene TRBJ2-1; 13 nucleotides match TRBD2. The trim removed 0 bases at V and 6 bases at J, leaving 3 bases unmatched. CDR1 is SGHRS, CDR2 YFSETQ, per germline. CDR3 size: 16 residues. The CDR3 DNA sequence: TGCGCCAGCAGCTTGGCGACTAGCGGGGGGTTCAATGAGCAGTTCTTC. Protein sequence: CASSLATSGGFNEQFF.

The V and J genes are TRBV7-8 and TRBJ2-1, with 9 nucleotides matching TRBD1. Losses at the gene ends were 4 bases for V and 2 bases for J; bases not matched to a gene: 3. The CDR3 runs to 15 residues. Germline CDR1 and CDR2: SGHVS and FQNEAQ. The CDR3 DNA follows: TGTGCCAGCAGCTCCGGGACAGGGCCCTACAATGAGCAGTTCTTC. This sequence encodes CASSSGTGPYNEQFF.

The rearrangement links TRBV5-1 to TRBJ2-2; 11 nucleotides align to TRBD1. The CDR3 is made up of 16 amino acids. Trimming took 3 bases from V and 7 from J; bases not matched to a gene: 8. The germline V gene has CDR1 SGHRS and CDR2 YFSETQ. DNA of the CDR3: TGCGCCAGCAGCTCGCCGGGACAGGGGGGCCGCGGGGAGCTGTTTTTT. This sequence encodes CASSSPGQGGRGELFF.

V gene TRBV10-3 combines with J gene TRBJ2-7, with 7 nucleotides matching TRBD1. V shed 10 bases, J shed 2 bases, and the junction held 8 bases outside the gene matches. The germline V gene encodes CDR1 ENHRY and CDR2 SYGVKD. CDR3 length: 13 residues. CDR3 bases: TGTGCCACCCGACAGGGCCCCGCCTACGAGCAGTACTTC. Its protein is CATRQGPAYEQYF.

This clone was detected a few times. The chain's CDR3 is CASAKSGNTIYF. The CDR3 coding sequence is TGTGCCAGCGCCAAATCTGGAAACACCATATATTTT. The chain uses TRBV5-6 and TRBJ1-3; D is unclear. Per germline, CDR1 SGHDT and CDR2 YYEEEE. The V and J ends lost 7 bases and 1 base respectively, with 6 bases between them. CDR3 size: 12 residues.

The V gene is TRBV15, the J gene TRBJ1-1; D uncertain. Per germline, CDR1 LNHNV and CDR2 YYDKDF (reference sequence). Trimming took off 3 bases at V and 1 base at J, with 12 bases between the two ends. CDR3 length equals 15 residues. CDR3 nucleotide sequence: TGTGCCACCAGCAGGGAGACACATTCGAACACTGAAGCTTTCTTT. This translates into CATSRETHSNTEAFF.

This chain joins TRBV7-9 and TRBJ1-6; a possible D gene is TRBD1 (5 bases). V lost 5 bases to trimming and J lost 9 bases, with 11 bases between them. Germline V CDR1 and CDR2: SEHNR, FQNEAQ (reference sequence). The CDR3 is 13 residues long. This CDR3 is CASSGGGSSPLHF. The DNA for the CDR3 is TGTGCCAGCAGCGGGGGAGGGAGTTCACCCCTCCACTTT.

The chain links TRBV4-1 to TRBJ1-2; tentative D call: TRBD1 (5 bases). V gave up 1 base and J gave up 0 bases, with 18 bases separating them. Germline V gene data show CDR1 as MGHRA and CDR2 as YSYEKL. The CDR3 spans 18 residues. DNA of the CDR3: TGCGCCAGCAGCCAAGTGGGGACGGGTAGTGGCCCTAACTATGGCTACACCTTC. It encodes CASSQVGTGSGPNYGYTF.

This chain uses TRBV15 with TRBJ2-3; no clear D gene. Per germline, CDR1 LNHNV and CDR2 YYDKDF (reference sequence). This CDR3 has 15 residues. V was pared by 0 bases and J by 2 bases, with 9 bases between. DNA for the CDR3: TGTGCCACCAGCAGAGATGCTGAAATCACAGATACGCAGTATTTT. Translated: CATSRDAEITDTQYF.

This clone was picked up one time. The chain uses TRBV27 and TRBJ1-4; 9 bases agree with TRBD1. The CDR3 has 14 residues. The germline V gene has CDR1 MNHEY and CDR2 SMNVEV (reference sequence). The J segment lost 5 bases and the V segment lost 6 bases, leaving 4 bases of the junction unmatched. CDR3 protein: CASSYGTGNEKLFF. The CDR3, as DNA: TGTGCCAGCAGCTACGGGACAGGGAATGAAAAACTGTTTTTT.

This clone has just a few counts. This CDR3 is CASSHNTGELFF. The CDR3 DNA is TGTGCCAGCAGCCATAACACCGGGGAGCTGTTTTTT. This sequence joins TRBV11-1 and TRBJ2-2; no firm D call. This CDR3 spans 12 amino acids. Germline V gives CDR1 SGHAT, CDR2 FQDESV (reference sequence). V was pared by 5 bases and J by 2 bases, with 3 bases between.